The rows below give T cell receptor beta chains drawn from one sample of a study of identical twins. TCRdb used MiXCR to reprocess the 5' RACE reads, holding one entry per CDR3 protein. Here the sample spans around 680,000 distinct CDR3 sequences, around 8.3% being singletons. These data were also reused for a study on yellow fever vaccine responses in identical twins.

The specimen sequenced was PBMCs. These receptors originate from a woman aged 18 to 35 in good health. Each CDR3 is given without its conserved first and last residue. Fields, in order: CDR3 protein, V gene, clone size, J gene, D gene. A D gene is named only where the DNA matches it firmly. Part of the rows lack a size; the others show once, few, many or a class for expanded clones.

CDR3 protein: ASSLGVAGAGETQY
V gene: TRBV5-1
clone size: NA
J gene: TRBJ2-5
D gene: TRBD2

CDR3 protein: ASSFLAGNSYEQY
V gene: TRBV7-2
clone size: many
J gene: TRBJ2-7
D gene: TRBD2

CDR3 protein: AIKDTLNTEAF
V gene: TRBV10-3
clone size: many
J gene: TRBJ1-1
D gene: NA

CDR3 protein: ASSIIGQGGDEAF
V gene: TRBV5-6
clone size: many
J gene: TRBJ1-1
D gene: TRBD1

CDR3 protein: ASSQVRGTEQF
V gene: TRBV4-3
clone size: few
J gene: TRBJ2-1
D gene: NA

CDR3 protein: ASSRRGAGGTDTQY
V gene: TRBV3-1
clone size: few
J gene: TRBJ2-3
D gene: NA

CDR3 protein: ASYTSASYNEQF
V gene: TRBV27
clone size: NA
J gene: TRBJ2-1
D gene: TRBD2

CDR3 protein: ASSPLRQGADQPQH
V gene: TRBV12-3/TRBV12-4
clone size: many
J gene: TRBJ1-5
D gene: TRBD1

CDR3 protein: ASSLAQGAEYGYT
V gene: TRBV12-3/TRBV12-4
clone size: NA
J gene: TRBJ1-2
D gene: TRBD1

CDR3 protein: ASSLGGASRGYT
V gene: TRBV11-2
clone size: few
J gene: TRBJ1-2
D gene: NA

CDR3 protein: ASSLDGVGNGYT
V gene: TRBV28
clone size: many
J gene: TRBJ1-2
D gene: NA

CDR3 protein: ASTDHDEQF
V gene: TRBV6-2/TRBV6-3
clone size: NA
J gene: TRBJ2-1
D gene: NA

CDR3 protein: ASSLSGEQF
V gene: TRBV7-2
clone size: many
J gene: TRBJ2-1
D gene: NA

CDR3 protein: ASRDSRQVLFDEQY
V gene: TRBV6-2/TRBV6-3
clone size: few
J gene: TRBJ2-7
D gene: NA

CDR3 protein: ASSRPHGTGGGQPQH
V gene: TRBV9
clone size: few
J gene: TRBJ1-5
D gene: TRBD1

CDR3 protein: ASSFQAWSSYEQY
V gene: TRBV12-3/TRBV12-4
clone size: many
J gene: TRBJ2-7
D gene: NA

CDR3 protein: ASSPRISRQGAYEQY
V gene: TRBV7-2
clone size: few
J gene: TRBJ2-7
D gene: TRBD1

CDR3 protein: ATSVPGTSGDTQY
V gene: TRBV24-1
clone size: many
J gene: TRBJ2-3
D gene: TRBD2

CDR3 protein: SAVTDRGSYEQY
V gene: TRBV20-1
clone size: many
J gene: TRBJ2-7
D gene: TRBD1

CDR3 protein: ASSSSAPIRNEQF
V gene: TRBV28
clone size: NA
J gene: TRBJ2-1
D gene: NA

CDR3 protein: ASSYGQTRHGETQY
V gene: TRBV6-2/TRBV6-3
clone size: few
J gene: TRBJ2-5
D gene: NA

CDR3 protein: SVDGLAGGSYEQY
V gene: TRBV29-1
clone size: many
J gene: TRBJ2-7
D gene: TRBD2

CDR3 protein: ASSLGSQETQY
V gene: TRBV5-1
clone size: many
J gene: TRBJ2-5
D gene: NA

CDR3 protein: SARDAAGPSYEQY
V gene: TRBV20-1
clone size: NA
J gene: TRBJ2-7
D gene: NA

CDR3 protein: ASSHYWNEKLF
V gene: TRBV7-6
clone size: once
J gene: TRBJ1-4
D gene: NA

CDR3 protein: ATSAGRNEQF
V gene: TRBV24-1
clone size: medium-sized
J gene: TRBJ2-1
D gene: TRBD2

CDR3 protein: SARGRVGYEQY
V gene: TRBV20-1
clone size: many
J gene: TRBJ2-7
D gene: TRBD2

CDR3 protein: ASKRTGLFYEQY
V gene: TRBV27
clone size: few
J gene: TRBJ2-7
D gene: NA

CDR3 protein: ATPRGGDRHGYT
V gene: TRBV2
clone size: NA
J gene: TRBJ1-2
D gene: NA

CDR3 protein: ASTPFTGPNEKLF
V gene: TRBV7-9
clone size: NA
J gene: TRBJ1-4
D gene: NA

CDR3 protein: ASSQGGGRMGPQH
V gene: TRBV4-1
clone size: NA
J gene: TRBJ1-5
D gene: NA

CDR3 protein: ASSSYGGAAYNEQF
V gene: TRBV5-1
clone size: NA
J gene: TRBJ2-1
D gene: TRBD2

CDR3 protein: ATSQTGGRTEAF
V gene: TRBV5-6
clone size: many
J gene: TRBJ1-1
D gene: TRBD1

CDR3 protein: SASPGGETQY
V gene: TRBV20-1
clone size: few
J gene: TRBJ2-5
D gene: NA

CDR3 protein: ASSDYRARYTKPETQY
V gene: TRBV6-4
clone size: NA
J gene: TRBJ2-5
D gene: NA

CDR3 protein: ASSDGGGPHLYNEQF
V gene: TRBV27
clone size: few
J gene: TRBJ2-1
D gene: TRBD2

CDR3 protein: ASSFRTVNYEQY
V gene: TRBV7-2
clone size: NA
J gene: TRBJ2-7
D gene: NA

CDR3 protein: AKGLAGAIDTQY
V gene: TRBV2
clone size: NA
J gene: TRBJ2-3
D gene: TRBD2

CDR3 protein: ASSDRDSFYEQY
V gene: TRBV7-9
clone size: few
J gene: TRBJ2-7
D gene: TRBD1

CDR3 protein: ASSRVGHNEQF
V gene: TRBV12-3/TRBV12-4
clone size: NA
J gene: TRBJ2-1
D gene: NA

CDR3 protein: ASSLSILDEQF
V gene: TRBV27
clone size: few
J gene: TRBJ2-1
D gene: NA

CDR3 protein: ASRSWGSNQPQH
V gene: TRBV6-1
clone size: NA
J gene: TRBJ1-5
D gene: NA

CDR3 protein: ANPDRPGELF
V gene: TRBV7-9
clone size: NA
J gene: TRBJ2-2
D gene: TRBD1

CDR3 protein: ASSSRSNQPQH
V gene: TRBV12-3/TRBV12-4
clone size: NA
J gene: TRBJ1-5
D gene: NA

CDR3 protein: SATGSKGEQY
V gene: TRBV29-1
clone size: few
J gene: TRBJ2-7
D gene: NA

CDR3 protein: ASSLGGSSRGYT
V gene: TRBV5-1
clone size: few
J gene: TRBJ1-2
D gene: NA